The rows below give T cell receptor beta chains drawn from one sample of a study of T cells in tumors after PD-1 blockade. TCRdb's table, derived via immunoSEQ multiplex PCR, lists solely in-frame clones and lacks some. The sample has about 13,000 clones; nearly 65% are singletons. The material was tumor tissue, obtained before anti-PD-1 treatment. Receptors originate from a human donor with cutaneous squamous cell carcinoma. The CDR3 runs from the conserved cysteine through the conserved F or W. The D gene is left open where the match is weak. A clone size is listed for some rows: how often the clone was seen (once, few, many), or a class if it is expanded.

d_gene: NA
v_gene: TRBV5-1
abundance: NA
j_gene: TRBJ2-1
CDR3aa: CASSLAQGGPYNEQFF
CDR3nt: TGCGCCAGCAGCTTGGCCCAGGGCGGCCCCTACAATGAGCAGTTCTTC

d_gene: NA
v_gene: TRBV27
abundance: NA
j_gene: TRBJ2-1
CDR3aa: CASSLWSGRELVNEQFF
CDR3nt: TGTGCCAGCAGTTTATGGTCTGGGCGAGAACTAGTCAATGAGCAGTTCTTC

d_gene: TRBD2
v_gene: TRBV6-2/TRBV6-3
abundance: NA
j_gene: TRBJ2-1
CDR3aa: CASSRHPSGRAGYNEQFF
CDR3nt: TGTGCCAGCAGCCGGCACCCTAGCGGGAGGGCCGGGTACAATGAGCAGTTCTTC

d_gene: TRBD2
v_gene: TRBV4-2
abundance: few
j_gene: TRBJ2-7
CDR3aa: CASSPGTSGYEQYF
CDR3nt: TGTGCCAGCAGCCCGGGGACTAGCGGCTACGAGCAGTACTTC

d_gene: NA
v_gene: TRBV5-1
abundance: few
j_gene: TRBJ2-1
CDR3aa: CASSLLPADSYNEQFF
CDR3nt: TGCGCCAGCAGCTTGCTCCCAGCGGACTCCTACAATGAGCAGTTCTTC

d_gene: TRBD1
v_gene: TRBV5-1
abundance: NA
j_gene: TRBJ2-5
CDR3aa: CASSLQGALGRETQYF
CDR3nt: TGCGCCAGCAGCTTACAGGGGGCGCTGGGTCGGGAGACCCAGTACTTC

d_gene: NA
v_gene: TRBV24-1
abundance: NA
j_gene: TRBJ1-2
CDR3aa: CATSDWDEGYTF
CDR3nt: TGTGCCACCAGTGATTGGGACGAGGGCTACACCTTC

d_gene: TRBD1
v_gene: TRBV5-1
abundance: few
j_gene: TRBJ1-3
CDR3aa: CASSYWRGQGAGNTIYF
CDR3nt: TGCGCCAGCAGCTACTGGAGGGGACAGGGGGCTGGAAACACCATATATTTT

d_gene: TRBD2
v_gene: TRBV7-2
abundance: NA
j_gene: TRBJ2-5
CDR3aa: CASSPPGLGRHETQYF
CDR3nt: TGTGCCAGCAGCCCACCGGGACTAGGGCGTCACGAGACCCAGTACTTC

d_gene: TRBD2
v_gene: TRBV7-9
abundance: NA
j_gene: TRBJ2-1
CDR3aa: CASRHRTSGSNEQFF
CDR3nt: TGTGCCAGCAGACACCGGACTAGCGGGAGCAATGAGCAGTTCTTC

d_gene: NA
v_gene: TRBV18
abundance: few
j_gene: TRBJ2-5
CDR3aa: CASSPPGLHQETQYF
CDR3nt: TGTGCCAGCTCACCACCGGGGCTGCACCAAGAGACCCAGTACTTC

d_gene: TRBD1
v_gene: TRBV28
abundance: NA
j_gene: TRBJ2-3
CDR3aa: CASSLRQGGRFTQYF
CDR3nt: TGTGCCAGCAGTTTACGACAGGGGGGAAGGTTTACGCAGTATTTT

d_gene: NA
v_gene: TRBV7-8
abundance: NA
j_gene: TRBJ2-1
CDR3aa: CASSLVVASYNEQFF
CDR3nt: TGTGCCAGCAGCTTAGTGGTAGCCTCCTACAATGAGCAGTTCTTC

d_gene: NA
v_gene: TRBV19
abundance: NA
j_gene: TRBJ2-6
CDR3aa: CASSMGVSGANVLTF
CDR3nt: TGTGCCAGTAGTATGGGGGTCTCTGGGGCCAACGTCCTGACTTTC

d_gene: NA
v_gene: TRBV2
abundance: NA
j_gene: TRBJ1-3
CDR3aa: CATLTGSSGNTIYF
CDR3nt: TGTGCCACCCTGACAGGCAGCTCTGGAAACACCATATATTTT

d_gene: TRBD2
v_gene: TRBV27
abundance: medium-sized
j_gene: TRBJ2-5
CDR3aa: CASSPIGLAGLETQYF
CDR3nt: TGTGCCAGCAGCCCAATCGGACTAGCGGGGTTGGAGACCCAGTACTTC

d_gene: TRBD2
v_gene: TRBV5-1
abundance: once
j_gene: TRBJ2-7
CDR3aa: CASSVPTSGSHEQYF
CDR3nt: TGCGCCAGCAGCGTACCTACTAGCGGGAGCCACGAGCAGTACTTC

d_gene: NA
v_gene: TRBV15
abundance: NA
j_gene: TRBJ1-2
CDR3aa: CATSREEGDGYTF
CDR3nt: TGTGCCACCAGCAGAGAGGAGGGTGATGGCTACACCTTC

d_gene: TRBD1
v_gene: TRBV27
abundance: NA
j_gene: TRBJ1-6
CDR3aa: CASSSWTGTLNNSPLHF
CDR3nt: TGTGCCAGCAGTTCTTGGACAGGGACTTTAAACAATTCACCCCTCCACTTT

d_gene: NA
v_gene: TRBV6-5
abundance: NA
j_gene: TRBJ2-7
CDR3aa: CASRIPQGQEYF
CDR3nt: TGTGCCAGCAGGATCCCCCAGGGGCAGGAGTACTTC

d_gene: NA
v_gene: TRBV7-2
abundance: NA
j_gene: TRBJ2-1
CDR3aa: CASSLAGLANEQFF
CDR3nt: TGTGCCAGCAGCTTAGCGGGGCTAGCGAATGAGCAGTTCTTC

d_gene: TRBD2
v_gene: TRBV18
abundance: NA
j_gene: TRBJ2-3
CDR3aa: CASKRLAGAGSTDTQYF
CDR3nt: TGTGCCAGCAAACGGCTAGCGGGAGCTGGTAGCACAGATACGCAGTATTTT

d_gene: TRBD2
v_gene: TRBV6-6
abundance: NA
j_gene: TRBJ2-7
CDR3aa: CASSYPGLAGSYEQYF
CDR3nt: TGTGCCAGCAGTTACCCCGGACTAGCGGGTTCCTACGAGCAGTACTTC

d_gene: TRBD1
v_gene: TRBV30
abundance: NA
j_gene: TRBJ2-5
CDR3aa: CAWRAETGGRKTQYF
CDR3nt: TGTGCCTGGAGGGCTGAGACAGGGGGCAGGAAGACCCAGTACTTC

d_gene: NA
v_gene: TRBV12-5
abundance: NA
j_gene: TRBJ1-2
CDR3aa: CASGLVRRLGILGYTF
CDR3nt: TGTGCTAGTGGTTTGGTACGAAGATTGGGGATCCTTGGCTACACCTTC

d_gene: TRBD1
v_gene: TRBV7-9
abundance: NA
j_gene: TRBJ1-6
CDR3aa: CASSLTGDNSPLHF
CDR3nt: TGTGCCAGCAGCTTGACAGGGGATAATTCACCCCTCCACTTT

d_gene: TRBD1
v_gene: TRBV11-3
abundance: NA
j_gene: TRBJ2-7
CDR3aa: CASSHTGETYEQYF
CDR3nt: TGTGCCAGCAGCCACACAGGGGAGACCTACGAGCAGTACTTC

d_gene: NA
v_gene: TRBV6-5
abundance: few
j_gene: TRBJ2-1
CDR3aa: CASRAGTQINEQFF
CDR3nt: TGTGCCAGCAGAGCGGGGACACAAATCAATGAGCAGTTCTTC

d_gene: TRBD2
v_gene: TRBV7-3
abundance: NA
j_gene: TRBJ2-3
CDR3aa: CASSKGLAGAQDTQYF
CDR3nt: TGTGCCAGCAGCAAGGGACTAGCGGGAGCGCAAGATACGCAGTATTTT

d_gene: NA
v_gene: TRBV5-8
abundance: NA
j_gene: TRBJ2-5
CDR3aa: CASSPFGVAGRETQYF
CDR3nt: TGTGCCAGCAGCCCCTTCGGAGTGGCAGGAAGAGAGACCCAGTACTTC

d_gene: TRBD1
v_gene: TRBV7-2
abundance: NA
j_gene: TRBJ1-1
CDR3aa: CASSFLGTGTGIPEAFF
CDR3nt: TGTGCCAGCAGCTTTTTGGGGACCGGGACAGGGATACCTGAAGCTTTCTTT